This T cell receptor beta chain was observed in a study of T-cell memory formation after mild COVID-19. Study as a whole: Largely, the TCR clusters proved donor specific. General study findings and limits: Pre-infection memory held some responding clones, suggesting pre-existing cross-reactive T cells responded.

Amplification by 5'RACE using constant-segment primers produced TCR alpha and TCR beta cDNA libraries that carried sample barcodes and UMIs. TCRdb called the 5' RACE reads again in MiXCR, with one record for every CDR3 protein. The table includes about 430,000 distinct CDR3 sequences, roughly 24% detected once. Deletions cut 6 bases from V and 1 base from J, with 9 bases between. The CDR3 is 13 amino acids. This clonotype was detected many times. Its antigen is unidentified. The chain links TRBV12-3 or TRBV12-4 to TRBJ1-1, with D possibly being TRBD1 (5 bases). The specimen sequenced was PBMCs or a T cell subset sorted from them (not recorded which). The receptor was derived from an adult woman who had mild COVID-19 (a few samples of this study predate the infection). Cell type and time point are not known. The CDR3 region is CASRGTGNTEAFF. CDR3 bases: TGTGCCAGCAGGGGGACCGGGAACACTGAAGCTTTCTTT.